A single sample gave rise to the 11 T cell receptor beta chains below, sequenced in a study of CD8 T cells in ankylosing spondylitis. Findings of the study overall: Made up of about eight highly homologous variants, a TCR beta motif appeared characteristic of ankylosing spondylitis blood.

No antigen is known for these receptors. TCRdb fed the 5' RACE reads into MiXCR, producing one record per CDR3 protein. The profile shows almost 400,000 distinct CDR3 sequences, around 22% of them singletons. The sample comprised blood, either unsorted or a sorted T cell fraction (not recorded which). These receptors originate from a male donor with ankylosing spondylitis.

V and J are TRBV10-3 and TRBJ2-6, with D unresolved. V was trimmed by 0 bases and J by 0 bases, leaving 3 bases between them. The germline V gene encodes CDR1 ENHRY and CDR2 SYGVKD. The CDR3 length is 15 residues. The chain's CDR3 is CAISESSSGANVLTF. DNA for the CDR3: TGTGCCATCAGTGAGTCGAGCTCTGGGGCCAACGTCCTGACTTTC.

J is TRBJ1-6 and V is TRBV7-6; 7 nucleotides match TRBD1. The germline V gene encodes CDR1 SGHVS and CDR2 FNYEAQ. The CDR3 spans 15 residues. V was pared by 2 bases and J by 7 bases, with 5 bases of the junction left unmatched. CDR3 amino acids: CASSLRQGENSPLHF. Written as DNA, the CDR3 is TGTGCCAGCAGCTTACGGCAGGGGGAAAATTCACCCCTCCACTTT.

This chain links TRBV29-1 with TRBJ2-3, with 7 bases identical to TRBD2. Germline V gives CDR1 SQVTM, CDR2 ANQGSEA. This CDR3 spans 12 amino acids. The ends lost 7 bases at V and 4 bases at J; junction bases unmatched: 5. CDR3 nucleotide sequence: TGCAGCGAGCGGACTAGAGCAGATACGCAGTATTTT. As protein: CSERTRADTQYF.

A few counts support this clonotype. CDR3 residues: CASSQGTGGSYNSPLHF. CDR3 DNA sequence: TGTGCCAGCAGCCAAGGAACAGGGGGCTCCTATAATTCACCCCTCCACTTT. The genes are TRBV3-1 and TRBJ1-6, with 8 bases aligning to TRBD1. V was pared by 1 base and J by 0 bases, with 2 bases of the junction left unmatched. In germline, CDR1 is LGHDT, CDR2 YNNKEL (reference sequence). The CDR3 covers 17 residues.

J is TRBJ2-5 and V is TRBV10-3, with 8 positions matching TRBD1. Germline trimming cut 5 bases from V and 3 bases from J; bases unmatched to any gene: 8. The germline V gene encodes CDR1 ENHRY and CDR2 SYGVKD. There are 15 residues in the CDR3. CDR3 DNA sequence: TGTGCCATCAGTTCAACCGGGACAGGAGAAGAGACCCAGTACTTC. Its translation is CAISSTGTGEETQYF.

V gene TRBV12-3 or TRBV12-4 combines with J gene TRBJ2-1; D is tentatively TRBD1 or TRBD2 (6 bases each). The CDR3 covers 15 residues. Trimming took off 3 bases at V and 8 bases at J, with 17 bases between the two ends. The CDR3 reads CASSFYLGGGYEQFF. Written as DNA, the CDR3 is TGTGCCAGCAGTTTTTATTTGGGGGGCGGGTATGAGCAGTTCTTC.

This clonotype was seen many times. The CDR3 DNA is TGTGCCAGCAGCCTGGTCCTGGGAGCGGGAGAGATTCAGTACTTC. Protein product: CASSLVLGAGEIQYF. The genes are TRBV7-2 and TRBJ2-4, with 8 positions matching TRBD2. CDR3 length equals 15 residues. Germline CDR1 SGHTA, CDR2 FQGNSA. With 5 bases clipped from V and 10 bases from J, the junction kept 13 bases outside the gene matches.

The rearrangement uses TRBV12-3 or TRBV12-4 and TRBJ2-5, with a tentative D call TRBD1 (6 bases). The V end was cut by 3 bases, the J end by 7 bases, with 21 bases between. This CDR3 region has 16 residues. The CDR3 sequence is CASSLLSLDSGGTQYF. Here the CDR3 DNA reads TGTGCCAGCAGTTTGTTGTCCCTGGACAGCGGAGGGACCCAGTACTTC.

This clonotype has only a few counts. The V call is TRBV12-3 or TRBV12-4, the J call TRBJ1-1; a possible D gene is TRBD1 (6 bases). CDR3 length equals 14 residues. V dropped 1 base and J dropped 3 bases, with 9 bases sitting between them. The CDR3 loop is CASSLVPGDTEAFF. DNA of the CDR3: TGTGCCAGCAGTTTAGTTCCAGGGGACACTGAAGCTTTCTTT.

This chain links TRBV27 with TRBJ1-6; D is unclear. This CDR3 is built from 12 residues. Germline V lookup: CDR1 MNHEY, CDR2 SMNVEV (reference sequence). The V gene lost 5 bases and the J gene lost 7 bases, with 6 bases spanning the gap. CDR3 protein: CASSAPNSPLHF. CDR3 nucleotide sequence: TGTGCCAGCAGTGCACCAAATTCACCCCTCCACTTT.

The chain is built from TRBV28 and TRBJ1-4; maybe TRBD1 (5 bases). The length of the CDR3 is 14 residues. Trimming pared 3 bases from V and 5 bases from J, leaving 10 bases between. Germline-derived CDR1 and CDR2 are MDHEN and SYDVKM. The CDR3 nucleotides read TGTGCCAGCAGTTTTTGGGGCAAGAATGAAAAACTGTTTTTT. Its translation: CASSFWGKNEKLFF.